A single sample gave rise to the 5 T cell receptor beta chains below, sequenced in a study of blood T cell repertoires in COVID-19. Sequencing used immunoSEQ multiplex PCR; TCRdb keeps in-frame clones, though not all of them. The profile shows a few hundred thousand clones, approximately 88% of them singletons. Input material: peripheral blood. The source is a woman aged 25 to 39 who had recovered from COVID-19.

This clone was seen a single time. This chain links TRBV29-1 with TRBJ2-3; TRBD2 aligns across 11 bases. The CDR3 has 15 amino acids. Per the germline V gene, CDR1 is SQVTM and CDR2 is ANQGSEA. The V segment lost 4 bases and the J segment 4 bases; nucleotides outside the gene matches: 7. CDR3 DNA: TGCAGCGTTGCTGATAGCGGGGGGGCCTCAGATACGCAGTATTTT. Amino acids: CSVADSGGASDTQYF.

The V call is TRBV18, the J call TRBJ2-3, with 13 bases identical to TRBD2. V was clipped by 6 bases and J by 2 bases; unmatched bases: 5. Germline V gives CDR1 KGHSH, CDR2 LQKENI. This CDR3 spans 16 amino acids. In DNA, the CDR3 is TGTGCCAGCTCGAGCGGGACTAGCGGGGTCACAGATACGCAGTATTTT. This gives the protein CASSSGTSGVTDTQYF.

This sequence joins TRBV30 and TRBJ2-7; a possible D gene is TRBD1 (5 bases). Germline V CDR1 and CDR2: GTSNPN, SVGIG (reference sequence). The CDR3 has 13 amino acids. V was trimmed by 5 bases and J by 2 bases, leaving 13 bases between them. CDR3 in amino acids: CAWQKQVTYEQYF. The CDR3 DNA reads TGTGCCTGGCAGAAACAGGTCACCTACGAGCAGTACTTC.

The chain carries TRBV4-1 and TRBJ1-5, with D possibly TRBD1 on 5 matching bases. With 1 base removed from V and 5 bases from J, the gap between germline ends came to 21 bases. CDR3 size: 18 residues. CDR1 MGHRA and CDR2 YSYEKL come from the germline V gene. CDR3 amino acids: CASSQVIFRAGSDQPQHF. CDR3 nucleotide sequence: TGCGCCAGCAGCCAAGTTATATTCAGGGCTGGTTCGGATCAGCCCCAGCATTTT.

V usage is TRBV30 and J usage is TRBJ1-4; tentatively, D is TRBD1 (6 bases). Per germline, CDR1 GTSNPN and CDR2 SVGIG (reference sequence). The CDR3 extends over 16 amino acids. V lost 2 bases to trimming and J lost 8 bases, with 21 bases between them. CDR3 sequence (DNA): TGTGCCTGGAGTAGACAAACAGGGAATCTCGGAGAAAAACTGTTTTTT. Its translation: CAWSRQTGNLGEKLFF.